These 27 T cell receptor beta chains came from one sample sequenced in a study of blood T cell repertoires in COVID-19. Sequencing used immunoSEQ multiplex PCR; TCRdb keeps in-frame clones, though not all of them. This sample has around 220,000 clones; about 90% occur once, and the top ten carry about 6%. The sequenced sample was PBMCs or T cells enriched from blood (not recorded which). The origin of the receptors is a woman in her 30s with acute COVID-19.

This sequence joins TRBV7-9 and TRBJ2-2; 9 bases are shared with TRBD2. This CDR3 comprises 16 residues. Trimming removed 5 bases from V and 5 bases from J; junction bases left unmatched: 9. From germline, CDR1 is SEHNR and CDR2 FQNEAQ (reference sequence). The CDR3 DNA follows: TGTGCCAGCAGCCCTAACGGCCTAGCGGGAACCGGGGAGCTGTTTTTT. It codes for CASSPNGLAGTGELFF.

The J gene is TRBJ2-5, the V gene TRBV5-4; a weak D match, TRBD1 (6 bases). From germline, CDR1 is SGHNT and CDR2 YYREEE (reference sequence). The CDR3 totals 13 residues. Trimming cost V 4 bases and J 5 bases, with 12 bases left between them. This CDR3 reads CASSPTGLETQYF. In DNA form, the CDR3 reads TGTGCCAGCAGCCCTACAGGGTTGGAGACCCAGTACTTC.

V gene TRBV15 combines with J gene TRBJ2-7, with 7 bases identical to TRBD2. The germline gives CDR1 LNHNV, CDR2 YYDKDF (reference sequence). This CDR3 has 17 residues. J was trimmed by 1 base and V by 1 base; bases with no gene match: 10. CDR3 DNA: TGTGCCACCAGCAGAGTCGACGGGGGGAGAGCTTCCTACGAGCAGTACTTC. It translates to CATSRVDGGRASYEQYF. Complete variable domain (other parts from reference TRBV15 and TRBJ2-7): DAMVIQNPRYQVTQFGKPVTLSCSQTLNHNVMYWYQQKSSQAPKLLFHYYDKDFNNEADTPDNFQSRRPNTSFCFLDIRSPGLGDTAMYLCATSRVDGGRASYEQYFGPGTRLTVT.

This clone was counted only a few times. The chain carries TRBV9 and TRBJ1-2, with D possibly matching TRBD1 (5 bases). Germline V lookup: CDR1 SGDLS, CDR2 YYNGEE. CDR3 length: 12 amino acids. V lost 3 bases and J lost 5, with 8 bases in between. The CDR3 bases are TGTGCCAGCAGCGAGGACAAATATGGCTACACCTTC. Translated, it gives CASSEDKYGYTF.

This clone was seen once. DNA of the CDR3: TGTGCCACCGGACTAGCCGACAATGAGCAGTTCTTC. It codes for CATGLADNEQFF. The V gene is TRBV19, the J gene TRBJ2-1; 8 bases map to TRBD2. The CDR3 is 12 residues long. V trimming: 10 bases; J trimming: 5 bases; junction bases outside the gene matches: 4. Germline V CDR1 and CDR2: LNHDA, SQIVND (reference sequence).

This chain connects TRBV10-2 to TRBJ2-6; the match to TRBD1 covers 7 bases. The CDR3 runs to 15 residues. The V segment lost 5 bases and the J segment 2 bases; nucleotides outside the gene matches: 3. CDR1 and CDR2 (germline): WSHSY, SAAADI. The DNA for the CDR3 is TGCGCCAGCAGTTACGACAGGGCTGGGGCCAACGTCCTGACTTTC. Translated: CASSYDRAGANVLTF.

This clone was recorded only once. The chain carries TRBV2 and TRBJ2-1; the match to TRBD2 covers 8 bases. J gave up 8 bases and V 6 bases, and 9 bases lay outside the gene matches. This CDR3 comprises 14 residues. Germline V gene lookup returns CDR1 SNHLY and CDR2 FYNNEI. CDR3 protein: CASRRLATVDEQFF. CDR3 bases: TGTGCCAGCAGACGACTAGCGACCGTGGATGAGCAGTTCTTC.

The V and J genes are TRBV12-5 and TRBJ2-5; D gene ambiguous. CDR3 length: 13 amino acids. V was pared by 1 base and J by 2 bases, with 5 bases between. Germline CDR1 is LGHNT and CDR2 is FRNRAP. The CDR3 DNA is TGTGCTAGTGGTTTGGCCGGTCAAGAGACCCAGTACTTC. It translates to CASGLAGQETQYF.

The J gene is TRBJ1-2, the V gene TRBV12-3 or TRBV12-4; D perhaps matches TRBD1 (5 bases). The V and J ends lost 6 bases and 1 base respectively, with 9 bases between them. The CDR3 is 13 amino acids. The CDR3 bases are TGTGCCAGCAGGTCAGGGAATAACTATGGCTACACCTTC. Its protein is CASRSGNNYGYTF.

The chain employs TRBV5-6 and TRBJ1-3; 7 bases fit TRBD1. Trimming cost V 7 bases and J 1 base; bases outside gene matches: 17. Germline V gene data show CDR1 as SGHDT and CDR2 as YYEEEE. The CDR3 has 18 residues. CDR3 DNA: TGTGCCAGCCAAGGGGGCAGGACGAGCACAGCATCTGGAAACACCATATATTTT. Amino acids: CASQGGRTSTASGNTIYF.

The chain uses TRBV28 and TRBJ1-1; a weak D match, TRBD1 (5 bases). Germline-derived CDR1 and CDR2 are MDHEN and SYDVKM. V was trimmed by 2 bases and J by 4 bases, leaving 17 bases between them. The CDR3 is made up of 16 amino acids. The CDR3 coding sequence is TGTGCCAGCAGTTTAGGTTCAGGGTTTATCGGCACTGAAGCTTTCTTT. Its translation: CASSLGSGFIGTEAFF.

The CDR3 coding sequence is TGTGCCAGCAAGCTAGGGAACACTGAAGCTTTCTTT. Translation: CASKLGNTEAFF. V usage is TRBV28 and J usage is TRBJ1-1; no clear D gene. CDR1 and CDR2 from the germline V gene are MDHEN and SYDVKM. Between the trimmed V and J ends, which lost 7 bases and 1 base, there was a span of 7 bases. CDR3 length: 12 amino acids.

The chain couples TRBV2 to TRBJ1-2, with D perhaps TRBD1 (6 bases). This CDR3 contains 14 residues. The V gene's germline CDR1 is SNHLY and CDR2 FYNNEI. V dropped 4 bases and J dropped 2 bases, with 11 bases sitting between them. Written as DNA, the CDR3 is TGTGCCAGCAGTGGGGGGGGGACAAACTATGGCTACACCTTC. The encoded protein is CASSGGGTNYGYTF.

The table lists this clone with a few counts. As DNA, the CDR3 is TGTGCCAGCAGTGGGGGACAGGGAGCTAACTATGGCTACACCTTC. It encodes CASSGGQGANYGYTF. The J gene is TRBJ1-2, the V gene TRBV2; 9 bases are a match to TRBD1. CDR3 length equals 15 residues. The germline V gene encodes CDR1 SNHLY and CDR2 FYNNEI. V lost 4 bases to trimming and J lost 0 bases; unmatched junction nucleotides: 3. The whole variable domain, remainder taken from reference TRBV2 and TRBJ1-2, is EPEVTQTPSHQVTQMGQEVILRCVPISNHLYFYWYRQILGQKVEFLVSFYNNEISEKSEIFDDQFSVERPDGSNFTLKIRSTKLEDSAMYFCASSGGQGANYGYTFGSGTRLTVV.

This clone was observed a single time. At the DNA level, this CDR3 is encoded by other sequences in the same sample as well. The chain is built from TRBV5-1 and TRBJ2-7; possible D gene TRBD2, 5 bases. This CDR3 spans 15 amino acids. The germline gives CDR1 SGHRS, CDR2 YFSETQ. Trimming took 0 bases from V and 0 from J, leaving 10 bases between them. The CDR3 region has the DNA TGCGCCAGCAGCTTGGCAGGACTTAGCTCCTACGAGCAGTACTTC. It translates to CASSLAGLSSYEQYF.

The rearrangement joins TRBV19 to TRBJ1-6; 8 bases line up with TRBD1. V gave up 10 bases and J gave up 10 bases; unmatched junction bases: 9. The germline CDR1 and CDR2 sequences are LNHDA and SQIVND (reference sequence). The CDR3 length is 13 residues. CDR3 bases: TGTGCCAAAACCGACAGGGGAGTATCACCCCTCCACTTT. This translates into CAKTDRGVSPLHF.

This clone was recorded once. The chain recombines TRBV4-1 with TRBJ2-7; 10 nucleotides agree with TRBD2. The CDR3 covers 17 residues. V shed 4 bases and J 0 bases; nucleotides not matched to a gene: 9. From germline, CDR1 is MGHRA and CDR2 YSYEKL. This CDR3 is CASSPGGSGGFSYEQYF. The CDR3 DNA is TGCGCCAGCAGCCCCGGGGGTAGCGGGGGGTTCTCCTACGAGCAGTACTTC.

The CDR3 here is CASSEALGQGSYEQYF. CDR3 nucleotides: TGTGCCAGCAGTGAAGCCCTAGGACAGGGGAGCTACGAGCAGTACTTC. The chain is built from TRBV6-1 and TRBJ2-7; 9 positions match TRBD1. Trimming removed 0 bases from V and 3 bases from J; junction bases left unmatched: 6. The CDR3 is made up of 16 amino acids. Germline V gene data show CDR1 as MNHNS and CDR2 as SASEGT.

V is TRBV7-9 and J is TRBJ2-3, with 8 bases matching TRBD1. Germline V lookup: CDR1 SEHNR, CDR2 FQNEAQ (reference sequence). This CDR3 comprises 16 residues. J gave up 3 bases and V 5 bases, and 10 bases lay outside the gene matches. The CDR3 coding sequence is TGTGCCAGCAGCCCCCGGGCAGGGGGCTTAACAGATACGCAGTATTTT. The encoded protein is CASSPRAGGLTDTQYF.

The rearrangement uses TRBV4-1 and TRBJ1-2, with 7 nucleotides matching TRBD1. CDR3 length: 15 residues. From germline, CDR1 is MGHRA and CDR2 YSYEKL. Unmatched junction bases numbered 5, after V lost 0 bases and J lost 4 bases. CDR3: CASSQEPGQSYGYTF. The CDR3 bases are TGCGCCAGCAGCCAAGAGCCGGGACAGAGCTATGGCTACACCTTC.

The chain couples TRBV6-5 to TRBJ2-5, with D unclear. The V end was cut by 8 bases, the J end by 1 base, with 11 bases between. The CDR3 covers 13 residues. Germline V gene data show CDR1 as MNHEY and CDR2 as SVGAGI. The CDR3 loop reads CASSGGSQETQYF. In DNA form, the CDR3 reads TGTGCCAGCTCAGGTGGATCCCAAGAGACCCAGTACTTC.

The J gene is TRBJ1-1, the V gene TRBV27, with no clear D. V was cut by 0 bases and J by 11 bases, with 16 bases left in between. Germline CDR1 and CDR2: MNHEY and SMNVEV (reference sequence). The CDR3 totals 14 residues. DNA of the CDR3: TGTGCCAGCAGTTTATCGAGAGCTCGGTCTACGGCTTTCTTT. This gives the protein CASSLSRARSTAFF.

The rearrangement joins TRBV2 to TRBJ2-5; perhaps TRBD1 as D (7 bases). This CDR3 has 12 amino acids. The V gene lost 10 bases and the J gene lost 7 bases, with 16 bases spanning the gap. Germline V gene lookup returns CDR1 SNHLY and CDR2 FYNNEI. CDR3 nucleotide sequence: TGTGCCACACTCAGGGGGGAATGGACCCAGTACTTC. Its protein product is CATLRGEWTQYF.

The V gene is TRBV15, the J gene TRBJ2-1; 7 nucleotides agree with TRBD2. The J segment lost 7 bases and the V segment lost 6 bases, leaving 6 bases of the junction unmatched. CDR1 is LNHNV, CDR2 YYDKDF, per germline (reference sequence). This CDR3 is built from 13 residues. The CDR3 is CATSGGSRNEQFF. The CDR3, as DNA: TGTGCCACCAGTGGCGGGAGTAGGAATGAGCAGTTCTTC.

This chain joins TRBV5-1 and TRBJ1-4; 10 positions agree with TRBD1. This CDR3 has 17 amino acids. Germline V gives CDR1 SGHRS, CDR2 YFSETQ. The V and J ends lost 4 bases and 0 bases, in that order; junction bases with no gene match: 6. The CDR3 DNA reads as TGCGCCAGCAGCCGGACAGGGGGTCCTACAACTAATGAAAAACTGTTTTTT. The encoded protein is CASSRTGGPTTNEKLFF.

The CDR3 region has the DNA TGTGCCAGCAGTTTCGGGCGTAGCGGGAGTGGGGATGAGCAGTTCTTC. It yields the protein CASSFGRSGSGDEQFF. The chain is built from TRBV7-3 and TRBJ2-1; 9 bases are shared with TRBD2. Losses at the gene ends were 6 bases for V and 8 bases for J; bases not matched to a gene: 14. This CDR3 is 16 amino acids long. Germline values: CDR1 SGHTA, CDR2 FQGTGA.

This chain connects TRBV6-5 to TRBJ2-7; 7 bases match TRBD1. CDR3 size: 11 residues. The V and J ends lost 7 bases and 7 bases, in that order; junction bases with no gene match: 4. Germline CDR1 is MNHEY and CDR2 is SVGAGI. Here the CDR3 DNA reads TGTGCCAGCAATACCAGGGGGGAGCAGTACTTC. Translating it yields CASNTRGEQYF.